This entry lists 23 T cell receptor beta chains sequenced from one sample in a study of blood T cell repertoires in COVID-19. TCRdb's table, derived via immunoSEQ multiplex PCR, lists solely in-frame clones and lacks some. Among about 290,000 clones listed, roughly 91% were seen once. Sequenced input: peripheral blood. The receptors come from a woman aged 25 to 39 with COVID-19, enrolled during active disease.

Worth noting for this clone: In the same sample, other DNA sequences code for this CDR3. V is TRBV10-2 and J is TRBJ2-7; D ambiguous. CDR1 WSHSY and CDR2 SAAADI come from the germline V gene. Trimming pared 0 bases from V and 4 bases from J, leaving 4 bases between. The CDR3 is 12 amino acids. For the CDR3, the DNA is TGCGCCAGCAGTGAGTCTTCATACGAGCAGTACTTC. Its translation: CASSESSYEQYF.

This clone was detected a few times. Here the CDR3 reads CASSYNKLSSGNTIYF. Here the CDR3 DNA reads TGTGCCAGCAGTTACAATAAGCTGAGCTCTGGAAACACCATATATTTT. V gene TRBV6-2 or TRBV6-3 combines with J gene TRBJ1-3; D remains ambiguous. CDR1 and CDR2 from the germline V gene are MNHEY and SVGEGT. Trimming cost V 2 bases and J 0 bases, with 11 bases left between them. The CDR3 runs to 16 residues.

V is TRBV19 and J is TRBJ1-2; D gene unclear. V was pared by 8 bases and J by 0 bases, with 10 bases between. The CDR3 is made up of 13 amino acids. Germline-derived CDR1 and CDR2 are LNHDA and SQIVND (reference sequence). CDR3 DNA: TGTGCCAGTGGAAAGGGAGCTAACTATGGCTACACCTTC. Translation: CASGKGANYGYTF.

The rearrangement joins TRBV5-6 to TRBJ1-5; the D is unclear. Germline CDR1 is SGHDT and CDR2 is YYEEEE. V dropped 4 bases and J dropped 8 bases, with 13 bases sitting between them. The CDR3 consists of 13 residues. CDR3 nucleotide sequence: TGTGCCAGCAGCCTTGGTCCGGGAAAGCCCCAGCATTTT. Protein product: CASSLGPGKPQHF.

The chain links TRBV19 to TRBJ2-2, with a tentative D call TRBD2 (5 bases). Trimming cost V 5 bases and J 3 bases, with 16 bases left between them. CDR1 and CDR2 (germline): LNHDA, SQIVND (reference sequence). This CDR3 region has 16 residues. The CDR3 DNA is TGTGCCAGTAGTTACAACGGGAACGTGTACACCGGGGAGCTGTTTTTT. This gives the protein CASSYNGNVYTGELFF.

The chain combines TRBV6-1 with TRBJ1-6; a weak D match, TRBD1 (5 bases). Trimming pared 1 base from V and 8 bases from J, leaving 12 bases between. Germline CDR1 and CDR2: MNHNS and SASEGT. The CDR3 runs 15 residues. For the CDR3, the DNA is TGTGCCAGCAGTGAAGTCAGGGCAGAAGATTCACCCCTCCACTTT. Translating gives CASSEVRAEDSPLHF.

The chain recombines TRBV5-5 with TRBJ2-5; 11 bases align to TRBD2. Germline trimming cut 4 bases from V and 5 bases from J; bases unmatched to any gene: 1. The CDR3 is 13 residues long. Germline lookup yields CDR1 SGHKS and CDR2 YYEKEE (reference sequence). CDR3 residues: CASSVAGGETQYF. The CDR3 region has the DNA TGTGCCAGCAGCGTAGCGGGGGGGGAGACCCAGTACTTC.

The rearrangement joins TRBV5-1 to TRBJ2-7; 8 bases fit TRBD2. CDR1 is SGHRS, CDR2 YFSETQ, per germline. V shed 8 bases, J shed 2 bases, and the junction held 6 bases outside the gene matches. This CDR3 has 13 amino acids. The CDR3 sequence is CASQRGPTYEQYF. The CDR3 bases are TGCGCCAGTCAGCGGGGGCCAACCTACGAGCAGTACTTC. Combining the CDR3 with reference TRBV5-1 and TRBJ2-7 gives the whole variable domain KAGVTQTPRYLIKTRGQQVTLSCSPISGHRSVSWYQQTPGQGLQFLFEYFSETQRNKGNFPGRFSGRQFSNSRSEMNVSTLELGDSALYLCASQRGPTYEQYFGPGTRLTVT.

This chain connects TRBV10-3 to TRBJ2-1; D possibly corresponds to TRBD1 (5 bases). Germline V gives CDR1 ENHRY, CDR2 SYGVKD. Trimming pared 3 bases from V and 4 bases from J, leaving 13 bases between. The CDR3 has 15 amino acids. DNA for the CDR3: TGTGCCATCAGTGAAAGGCAGGGTGTTTACAATGAGCAGTTCTTC. Residues: CAISERQGVYNEQFF.

The rearrangement links TRBV19 to TRBJ1-3, with 9 bases that match TRBD1. Germline CDR1 LNHDA, CDR2 SQIVND (reference sequence). The CDR3 sequence is 16 residues long. Trimming took 7 bases from V and 3 from J; bases not matched to a gene: 10. CDR3 protein: CASTTGGAKRGNTIYF. The CDR3 DNA follows: TGTGCCAGTACCACAGGGGGCGCAAAGCGTGGAAACACCATATATTTT.

The chain links TRBV6-1 to TRBJ1-1; 7 nucleotides match TRBD1. The J segment lost 5 bases and the V segment lost 3 bases, leaving 3 bases of the junction unmatched. CDR1 and CDR2 from the germline V gene are MNHNS and SASEGT. The CDR3 is 13 residues long. Here the CDR3 DNA reads TGTGCCAGCAGTGATCAGGGGGAGACTGAAGCTTTCTTT. Residues: CASSDQGETEAFF.

This clone was seen once. This sequence joins TRBV27 and TRBJ1-1; 8 bases fit TRBD1. V lost 5 bases, J lost 10 bases, and 12 bases stayed unmatched. This CDR3 comprises 14 residues. The germline V gene has CDR1 MNHEY and CDR2 SMNVEV (reference sequence). As DNA, the CDR3 is TGTGCCAGCAGTCCGTGGGACAGGACTCAGGGAGCTTTCTTT. Its translation: CASSPWDRTQGAFF.

V and J are TRBV2 and TRBJ1-4; the match to TRBD1 covers 7 bases. Germline V lookup: CDR1 SNHLY, CDR2 FYNNEI. The CDR3 is 14 residues long. V shed 7 bases and J 6 bases; nucleotides not matched to a gene: 8. The CDR3, as DNA: TGTGCCAGCAAGGGACAGTCTTCCTATGAAAAACTGTTTTTT. Protein sequence: CASKGQSSYEKLFF. Full variable domain (rest looked up from reference TRBV2 and TRBJ1-4): EPEVTQTPSHQVTQMGQEVILRCVPISNHLYFYWYRQILGQKVEFLVSFYNNEISEKSEIFDDQFSVERPDGSNFTLKIRSTKLEDSAMYFCASKGQSSYEKLFFGSGTQLSVL.

The genes are TRBV4-1 and TRBJ1-4; D may be TRBD1 (6 bases). The V gene lost 4 bases and the J gene lost 5 bases, with 14 bases spanning the gap. Per germline, CDR1 MGHRA and CDR2 YSYEKL. The CDR3 totals 15 residues. The CDR3 sequence: CASSRRQATNEKLFF. The CDR3 nucleotides are TGCGCCAGCAGCCGGAGACAGGCCACAAATGAAAAACTGTTTTTT.

The chain joins TRBV10-3 to TRBJ1-2, with 7 bases aligning to TRBD1. V gave up 3 bases and J gave up 14 bases; unmatched junction bases: 15. From germline, CDR1 is ENHRY and CDR2 SYGVKD. CDR3 size: 14 residues. The CDR3 here is CAISEPAGTAPCTF. The DNA for the CDR3 is TGTGCCATCAGTGAACCGGCTGGGACAGCCCCCTGTACCTTC.

The CDR3 region is CASSPPGTGGLRETQYF. The CDR3 region has the DNA TGTGCCAGCTCACCCCCGGGGACAGGGGGCTTACGAGAGACCCAGTACTTC. V gene TRBV18 combines with J gene TRBJ2-5, with 12 positions matching TRBD1. The length of the CDR3 is 17 residues. Unmatched junction bases numbered 9, after V lost 3 bases and J lost 4 bases. CDR1 and CDR2 from the germline V gene are KGHSH and LQKENI.

The V gene is TRBV28, the J gene TRBJ2-7; D is ambiguous. Germline lookup yields CDR1 MDHEN and CDR2 SYDVKM. The germline V and J ends were trimmed by 3 bases and 6 bases, with 9 bases remaining between them. This CDR3 has 12 amino acids. CDR3 sequence reads: CASSFPVVEQYF. The CDR3, as DNA: TGTGCCAGCAGTTTCCCAGTTGTCGAGCAGTACTTC.

The gene calls are TRBV4-1 and TRBJ2-5; possibly TRBD1 for D (5 bases). V lost 5 bases to trimming and J lost 4 bases, with 11 bases between them. The CDR3 sequence is 13 residues long. Germline V gene data show CDR1 as MGHRA and CDR2 as YSYEKL. As DNA, the CDR3 is TGCGCCAGCAGCACCCGGACATCAGAGACCCAGTACTTC. Translating it yields CASSTRTSETQYF.

The chain links TRBV11-2 to TRBJ1-6, with D possibly matching TRBD1 (5 bases). Looked up from germline, CDR1 is SGHAT and CDR2 is FQNNGV. The CDR3 sequence is 13 residues long. V was clipped by 5 bases and J by 8 bases, with 10 bases between them. CDR3 nucleotides: TGTGCCAGCAGCCTGGGGGGTCATTCACCCCTCCACTTT. Its translation is CASSLGGHSPLHF.

This chain uses TRBV14 with TRBJ2-1, with 7 bases lining up with TRBD2. The CDR3 has 13 amino acids. Germline values: CDR1 SGHDN, CDR2 FVKESK. The V segment lost 4 bases and the J segment 12 bases; nucleotides outside the gene matches: 9. This CDR3 is CASSRPLALGQFF. CDR3 nucleotide sequence: TGTGCCAGCAGCCGACCACTAGCGCTAGGGCAGTTCTTC. Full variable domain (remainder filled in from reference TRBV14 and TRBJ2-1): EAGVTQFPSHSVIEKGQTVTLRCDPISGHDNLYWYRRVMGKEIKFLLHFVKESKQDESGMPNNRFLAERTGGTYSTLKVQPAELEDSGVYFCASSRPLALGQFFGPGTRLTVL.

The count of this clone is one. Different DNA sequences within this sample yield the same CDR3. This chain uses TRBV30 with TRBJ1-1, with 7 bases identical to TRBD1. Germline V gene sequence: CDR1 GTSNPN, CDR2 SVGIG (reference sequence). Trimming at V came to 0 bases and at J to 4 bases, leaving 2 bases not matched to a gene. CDR3 length: 13 amino acids. This chain's CDR3 is CAWSVSGGTEAFF. The CDR3 DNA is TGTGCCTGGAGTGTCTCAGGGGGCACTGAAGCTTTCTTT.

The chain recombines TRBV2 with TRBJ2-3, with TRBD1 identical over 9 bases. The CDR3 runs 14 residues. CDR1 and CDR2 from the germline V gene are SNHLY and FYNNEI. The CDR3 here is CGTSRDRGTDTQYF. CDR3 DNA sequence: TGTGGGACCTCCCGGGACAGGGGCACAGATACGCAGTATTTT.

The V and J genes are TRBV4-1 and TRBJ2-2; the D is unclear. Trimming took off 4 bases at V and 6 bases at J, with 12 bases between the two ends. Germline assignment: CDR1 MGHRA and CDR2 YSYEKL. The CDR3 sequence is 14 residues long. Written as DNA, the CDR3 is TGCGCCAGCAGCCCCCTAGGTCGCCCCGGGGAGCTGTTTTTT. Protein sequence: CASSPLGRPGELFF.